The 23 T cell receptor beta chains below come from one sample, sequenced in a study of blood T cell repertoires in COVID-19. Assay used: immunoSEQ multiplex PCR; TCRdb lists only in-frame clones, some missing. The sample lists under 250,000 clones, approximately 80% occurring once. The specimen sequenced was peripheral blood. The receptors derive from a human donor in a cohort sampled during active COVID-19.

This clone has just one count. The V call is TRBV4-3, the J call TRBJ1-5; unclear D gene. The length of the CDR3 is 13 residues. Deletions cut 0 bases from V and 6 bases from J, with 6 bases between. Germline CDR1 is LGHNA and CDR2 is YSLEER. The CDR3, as DNA: TGCGCCAGCAGCCAAGACTCGGGTCAGCCCCAGCATTTT. It yields the protein CASSQDSGQPQHF.

The CDR3, as DNA: TGTGCAAGTCGCTCCAGAAGGGGCGGCGGCTCGGAGCACTCTGGAAACACCATATATTTT. This translates into CASRSRRGGGSEHSGNTIYF. The chain recombines TRBV12-2 with TRBJ1-3; the table names TRBD1, a call not compared with the DNA. TRBV12-2 is noted as a pseudogene. The CDR3 runs 20 residues.

This clone has only one observation. V gene TRBV5-6 combines with J gene TRBJ1-6, with D perhaps matching TRBD1 (5 bases). The CDR3 consists of 16 residues. The V end was cut by 0 bases, the J end by 7 bases, with 14 bases between. Germline CDR1 reads SGHDT; CDR2 reads YYEEEE. This CDR3 reads CASSLGAGIENSPLHF. For the CDR3, the DNA is TGTGCCAGCAGCTTGGGAGCAGGGATAGAGAATTCACCCCTCCACTTT.

The chain employs TRBV5-6 and TRBJ2-7; 11 nucleotides agree with TRBD2. V gave up 0 bases and J gave up 6 bases; unmatched junction bases: 8. Looked up from germline, CDR1 is SGHDT and CDR2 is YYEEEE. This CDR3 spans 16 amino acids. CDR3 in DNA: TGTGCCAGCAGCTTGGCTAGGGGACTAGCGGAGCCCGAGCAGTACTTC. Amino acids: CASSLARGLAEPEQYF.

The rearrangement links TRBV6-6 to TRBJ1-1; D possibly corresponds to TRBD1 (6 bases). This CDR3 comprises 14 residues. V was clipped by 6 bases and J by 4 bases, with 15 bases between them. The germline V gene encodes CDR1 MNHNY and CDR2 SVGAGI (reference sequence). The CDR3 DNA reads as TGTGCCAGCAGGCCCGGGGGGGGCGGCACTGAAGCTTTCTTT. Translated: CASRPGGGGTEAFF.

The chain uses TRBV5-1 and TRBJ2-5, with D perhaps matching TRBD1 (6 bases). This CDR3 spans 14 amino acids. The germline CDR1 and CDR2 sequences are SGHRS and YFSETQ. The V end was cut by 2 bases, the J end by 1 base, with 9 bases between. The CDR3 bases are TGCGCCAGCAGCTTCACGGACAGCCAAGAGACCCAGTACTTC. Residues: CASSFTDSQETQYF. The full variable domain, its missing parts supplied by reference TRBV5-1 and TRBJ2-5, is KAGVTQTPRYLIKTRGQQVTLSCSPISGHRSVSWYQQTPGQGLQFLFEYFSETQRNKGNFPGRFSGRQFSNSRSEMNVSTLELGDSALYLCASSFTDSQETQYFGPGTRLLVL.

The chain has TRBV6-6 and TRBJ2-7, with 7 bases fitting TRBD1. The ends lost 2 bases at V and 4 bases at J; junction bases unmatched: 5. Germline loops: CDR1 MNHNY, CDR2 SVGAGI (reference sequence). The CDR3 runs 14 residues. CDR3 bases: TGTGCCAGCAGTTACGGTCGCAGGGGGTACGAGCAGTACTTC. This codes for CASSYGRRGYEQYF.

The chain uses TRBV28 and TRBJ1-5; 7 nucleotides line up with TRBD1. This CDR3 is 12 amino acids long. Germline V lookup: CDR1 MDHEN, CDR2 SYDVKM. V was clipped by 6 bases and J by 9 bases; unmatched bases: 5. CDR3 loop: CASRQGRSPQHF. In DNA form, the CDR3 reads TGTGCCAGCAGACAGGGGAGATCGCCCCAGCATTTT.

The chain joins TRBV18 to TRBJ1-1; TRBD1 aligns across 7 bases. Looked up from germline, CDR1 is KGHSH and CDR2 is LQKENI. The J segment lost 1 base and the V segment lost 3 bases, leaving 5 bases of the junction unmatched. The CDR3 totals 15 residues. CDR3 sequence reads: CASSPANRGNTEAFF. In nucleotides, the CDR3 is TGTGCCAGCTCACCTGCGAACAGGGGGAACACTGAAGCTTTCTTT. Full variable domain (outside the CDR3, taken from reference TRBV18 and TRBJ1-1): NAGVMQNPRHLVRRRGQEARLRCSPMKGHSHVYWYRQLPEEGLKFMVYLQKENIIDESGMPKERFSAEFPKEGPSILRIQQVVRGDSAAYFCASSPANRGNTEAFFGQGTRLTVV.

V gene TRBV7-9 combines with J gene TRBJ2-5; 8 nucleotides line up with TRBD2. Germline lookup yields CDR1 SEHNR and CDR2 FQNEAQ (reference sequence). The CDR3 is 14 amino acids. The trim removed 5 bases at V and 3 bases at J, leaving 5 bases unmatched. In DNA form, the CDR3 reads TGTGCCAGCAGCCCCAGCGGGAGTGAAGAGACCCAGTACTTC. Its translation is CASSPSGSEETQYF.

The chain employs TRBV11-2 and TRBJ1-6; tentative D call: TRBD1 (6 bases). Looked up from germline, CDR1 is SGHAT and CDR2 is FQNNGV. This CDR3 has 14 residues. V was clipped by 1 base and J by 11 bases, with 12 bases between them. The CDR3 bases are TGTGCCAGCAGCTTAGTAGGGGGAAGTGCACCCCTCCACTTT. Its protein is CASSLVGGSAPLHF.

V usage is TRBV28 and J usage is TRBJ1-5, with 8 bases identical to TRBD1. The germline CDR1 and CDR2 sequences are MDHEN and SYDVKM. Germline trimming cut 3 bases from V and 1 base from J; bases unmatched to any gene: 8. There are 17 residues in the CDR3. The CDR3 DNA sequence: TGTGCCAGCAGTTTCTATGGACAGGGTGGGAGCAATCAGCCCCAGCATTTT. Its protein is CASSFYGQGGSNQPQHF.

The rearrangement uses TRBV28 and TRBJ2-5; TRBD2 aligns across 8 bases. CDR1 is MDHEN, CDR2 SYDVKM, per germline. Trimming at V came to 1 base and at J to 5 bases, leaving 3 bases not matched to a gene. The CDR3 is 14 amino acids. The CDR3 region is CASSLFGRDETQYF. Here the CDR3 DNA reads TGTGCCAGCAGTTTATTCGGGAGGGATGAGACCCAGTACTTC. The full variable domain, with the rest looked up from reference TRBV28 and TRBJ2-5, is DVKVTQSSRYLVKRTGEKVFLECVQDMDHENMFWYRQDPGLGLRLIYFSYDVKMKEKGDIPEGYSVSREKKERFSLILESASTNQTSMYLCASSLFGRDETQYFGPGTRLLVL.

This clone has a handful of counts. The genes are TRBV14 and TRBJ1-1; D gene unclear. Germline V gives CDR1 SGHDN, CDR2 FVKESK. The V end lost 6 bases, the J end lost 0 bases, and 11 bases lay between the germline ends. This CDR3 spans 14 amino acids. DNA of the CDR3: TGTGCCAGCAGACCAAGGGAGCTGAACACTGAAGCTTTCTTT. Translation: CASRPRELNTEAFF.

The chain uses TRBV6-5 and TRBJ2-5; possible D gene TRBD2, 5 bases. Germline lookup yields CDR1 MNHEY and CDR2 SVGAGI. Trimming removed 7 bases from V and 9 bases from J, with 18 bases in between. CDR3 length equals 13 residues. The CDR3 loop is CASNTPGVGAQYF. The DNA of the CDR3 is TGTGCCAGCAACACGCCCGGGGTTGGGGCCCAGTACTTC.

The V call is TRBV9, the J call TRBJ1-4, with D possibly matching TRBD1 (5 bases). Trimming shortened V by 0 bases and J by 1 base, and 10 bases separated the two germline ends. Germline CDR1 is SGDLS and CDR2 is YYNGEE. The length of the CDR3 is 16 residues. CDR3 region: CASSVGTGITNEKLFF. Here the CDR3 DNA reads TGTGCCAGCAGCGTAGGTACAGGAATAACTAATGAAAAACTGTTTTTT.

The gene calls are TRBV4-3 and TRBJ1-6; maybe TRBD1 (5 bases). The germline CDR1 and CDR2 sequences are LGHNA and YSLEER. This CDR3 spans 17 amino acids. V was pared by 2 bases and J by 9 bases, with 20 bases between. DNA of the CDR3: TGCGCCAGCAGCCAATCCCCAATATTCAGGGATGGTTCACCCCTCCACTTT. This encodes CASSQSPIFRDGSPLHF.

This chain links TRBV24-1 with TRBJ2-1; 7 bases map to TRBD2. Germline values: CDR1 KGHDR, CDR2 SFDVKD. The length of the CDR3 is 16 residues. J was trimmed by 9 bases and V by 3 bases; bases with no gene match: 13. Here the CDR3 reads CATSDVAPLADGEQFF. In DNA, the CDR3 is TGTGCCACCAGTGATGTGGCTCCCCTAGCGGACGGTGAGCAGTTCTTC.

This clone was counted between two and nine times. This chain joins TRBV5-8 and TRBJ1-3; no firm D call. Between the trimmed V and J ends, which lost 7 bases and 2 bases, there was a span of 7 bases. CDR1 is SGHTS and CDR2 is YDEGEE in the germline V gene. This CDR3 is built from 12 residues. As DNA, the CDR3 is TGTGCCAGCCGGAGTACTGGAAACACCATATATTTT. Its protein product is CASRSTGNTIYF.

The sample holds one count of this clone. The genes are TRBV7-9 and TRBJ2-2; weak D call: TRBD2 (6 bases). CDR3 size: 15 residues. Looked up from germline, CDR1 is SEHNR and CDR2 is FQNEAQ (reference sequence). Trimming removed 3 bases at V and 4 bases at J, with 12 bases between. CDR3 in amino acids: CASSLIADLTGELFF. The CDR3 DNA is TGTGCCAGCAGCTTGATAGCGGACCTCACCGGGGAGCTGTTTTTT.

This clone was picked up a small number of times. This chain uses TRBV5-5 with TRBJ2-3; weak D call: TRBD2 (6 bases). The V end was cut by 3 bases, the J end by 4 bases, with 9 bases between. The germline V gene has CDR1 SGHKS and CDR2 YYEKEE (reference sequence). The CDR3 is 13 amino acids. The CDR3 nucleotides are TGTGCCAGCAGCTGGGGGGAACCAGATACGCAGTATTTT. Its translation is CASSWGEPDTQYF.

This clone came up once. This sequence joins TRBV28 and TRBJ2-5, with D possibly matching TRBD1 (5 bases). CDR1 is MDHEN and CDR2 is SYDVKM in the germline V gene. The CDR3 is 13 residues long. The V gene lost 6 bases and the J gene lost 2 bases, with 10 bases spanning the gap. CDR3 bases: TGTGCCAGCAGACGACAGAATCAAGAGACCCAGTACTTC. It encodes CASRRQNQETQYF.

The gene calls are TRBV6-1 and TRBJ2-2, with 8 bases fitting TRBD2. The CDR3 length is 17 residues. Germline CDR1 reads MNHNS; CDR2 reads SASEGT. With V trimmed by 2 bases and J by 1 base, 6 bases remained unmatched. CDR3 amino acids: CASSEWASGLNTGELFF. The CDR3 nucleotides are TGTGCCAGCAGTGAATGGGCTAGCGGGTTGAACACCGGGGAGCTGTTTTTT.